This is a list of T cell receptor beta chains from one sample in a study of breast tumors, draining lymph nodes, adjacent tissues. MiXCR, applied by TCRdb to the multiplex PCR reads, yields one record per CDR3 protein. The data show 150,000 to 200,000 distinct CDR3 sequences, with 25% to 40% seen just once and around 4.5% held by the top ten. Specimen: axillary lymph node tissue. The receptors shown here come from a female donor with breast cancer. Some clones in this sample may be carry-over from other donors' samples. Each CDR3 is given with its conserved first and last residue. Fields, in order: clone size, J gene, V gene, D gene, CDR3 length, CDR3 protein, CDR3 DNA. A D gene is named only where the DNA matches it firmly. For some rows the clone size is stated as once, few or many, or as a class when expanded; others skip it.

clone_size: many
j_call: TRBJ2-5
v_call: TRBV2
d_call: TRBD1
cdr3_length: 14
cdr3_aa: CASRAQGAGETQYF
cdr3_nt: TGTGCCAGCAGGGCACAGGGGGCGGGGGAGACCCAGTACTTC

clone_size: .
j_call: TRBJ2-1
v_call: TRBV19
d_call: TRBD2
cdr3_length: 16
cdr3_aa: CASSMLTGGPYNGQFF
cdr3_nt: TGTGCCAGTAGTATGCTAACGGGGGGGCCTTACAACGGGCAGTTCTTC

clone_size: .
j_call: TRBJ2-6
v_call: TRBV18
d_call: TRBD2
cdr3_length: 17
cdr3_aa: CASSVTSGSSGANVLTF
cdr3_nt: TGTGCCAGCTCGGTCACTAGCGGGAGCTCTGGGGCCAACGTCCTGACTTTC

clone_size: many
j_call: TRBJ1-6
v_call: TRBV29-1
d_call: TRBD1
cdr3_length: 13
cdr3_aa: CSVPTGGDSPLHF
cdr3_nt: TGCAGCGTTCCTACAGGGGGCGATTCACCCCTCCACTTT

clone_size: many
j_call: TRBJ2-5
v_call: TRBV9
d_call: .
cdr3_length: 13
cdr3_aa: CASSVATGGTQYF
cdr3_nt: TGTGCCAGCAGCGTAGCTACAGGTGGGACCCAGTACTTC

clone_size: many
j_call: TRBJ2-7
v_call: TRBV20-1
d_call: TRBD2
cdr3_length: 20
cdr3_aa: CSARPDQIAGAPISSYEQYF
cdr3_nt: TGCAGTGCTAGACCCGACCAGATAGCGGGAGCCCCCATAAGCTCCTACGAGCAGTACTTC

clone_size: many
j_call: TRBJ1-3
v_call: TRBV20-1
d_call: .
cdr3_length: 15
cdr3_aa: CSASPGDQGGNTIYF
cdr3_nt: TGCAGTGCTAGCCCGGGGGACCAGGGAGGAAACACCATATATTTT

clone_size: few
j_call: TRBJ2-2
v_call: TRBV6-2/TRBV6-3
d_call: .
cdr3_length: 15
cdr3_aa: CASSRRVSGTGELFF
cdr3_nt: TGTGCCAGCAGCCGGAGGGTCTCTGGCACCGGGGAGCTGTTTTTT

clone_size: .
j_call: TRBJ2-7
v_call: TRBV12-3/TRBV12-4
d_call: .
cdr3_length: 16
cdr3_aa: CASSFASTAYSYKQYF
cdr3_nt: TGTGCCAGCAGTTTCGCCTCGACAGCGTACTCCTACAAGCAGTACTTC

clone_size: .
j_call: TRBJ2-2
v_call: TRBV6-1
d_call: .
cdr3_length: 15
cdr3_aa: CASSWLQGLLGGLFF
cdr3_nt: TGTGCCAGCAGTTGGCTGCAGGGGCTCCTCGGGGGGCTGTTTTTT

clone_size: .
j_call: TRBJ2-3
v_call: TRBV15
d_call: TRBD2
cdr3_length: 23
cdr3_aa: CATSRSRGRRAVYPSGGTDTQYF
cdr3_nt: TGTGCCACCAGCAGGTCGCGGGGCAGGAGGGCCGTATACCCTAGCGGCGGAACAGATACGCAGTATTTT

clone_size: many
j_call: TRBJ1-2
v_call: TRBV2
d_call: TRBD1
cdr3_length: 13
cdr3_aa: CASRQTGGYGYTF
cdr3_nt: TGTGCCAGCAGACAGACAGGGGGCTATGGCTACACCTTC

clone_size: few
j_call: TRBJ2-3
v_call: TRBV27
d_call: .
cdr3_length: 14
cdr3_aa: CASSLSALTDTQYF
cdr3_nt: TGTGCCAGCAGTTTATCGGCTCTCACAGATACGCAGTATTTT

clone_size: few
j_call: TRBJ1-2
v_call: TRBV11-3
d_call: .
cdr3_length: 15
cdr3_aa: CASSLDGDTGRGCTF
cdr3_nt: TGTGCCAGCAGCTTAGATGGTGACACGGGGCGCGGGTGCACCTTC

clone_size: once
j_call: TRBJ2-7
v_call: TRBV28
d_call: TRBD1
cdr3_length: 14
cdr3_aa: CASISGTGAGEQYF
cdr3_nt: TGTGCCAGCATCTCCGGGACAGGGGCAGGGGAGCAGTACTTC

clone_size: many
j_call: TRBJ2-2
v_call: TRBV10-3
d_call: TRBD2
cdr3_length: 19
cdr3_aa: CAISDSSGRAPGGTGELFF
cdr3_nt: TGTGCCATCAGTGATTCTAGCGGGAGGGCCCCCGGTGGCACCGGGGAGCTGTTTTTT

clone_size: .
j_call: TRBJ2-7
v_call: TRBV4-1
d_call: .
cdr3_length: 15
cdr3_aa: CASSQDPGSSYEQHF
cdr3_nt: TGCGCCAGCAGCCAAGATCCAGGGTCCTCCTACGAGCAGCACTTC

clone_size: many
j_call: TRBJ1-2
v_call: TRBV12-3/TRBV12-4
d_call: TRBD1
cdr3_length: 15
cdr3_aa: CASRRGRDRVYGYTF
cdr3_nt: TGTGCCAGCAGACGCGGCCGGGACAGGGTCTATGGCTACACCTTC

clone_size: many
j_call: TRBJ2-3
v_call: TRBV7-2
d_call: .
cdr3_length: 17
cdr3_aa: CASSLRGGADRTDTQYF
cdr3_nt: TGTGCCAGCAGCTTAAGGGGGGGGGCGGATCGCACAGATACGCAGTATTTT

clone_size: many
j_call: TRBJ2-1
v_call: TRBV12-3/TRBV12-4
d_call: .
cdr3_length: 13
cdr3_aa: CASRNDRYNEQFF
cdr3_nt: TGTGCCAGCAGAAACGACAGATACAATGAGCAGTTCTTC

clone_size: many
j_call: TRBJ1-2
v_call: TRBV5-1
d_call: TRBD1
cdr3_length: 14
cdr3_aa: CASSLEGAGNGYTF
cdr3_nt: TGCGCCAGCAGCTTGGAGGGGGCGGGGAATGGCTACACCTTC

clone_size: .
j_call: TRBJ1-2
v_call: TRBV7-9
d_call: .
cdr3_length: 15
cdr3_aa: CASSLALCANYGYTF
cdr3_nt: TGTGCCAGCAGCTTAGCGTTATGTGCTAACTATGGCTACACCTTC

clone_size: few
j_call: TRBJ2-1
v_call: TRBV6-2/TRBV6-3
d_call: TRBD2
cdr3_length: 17
cdr3_aa: CASSPSPGTSGDNEQFF
cdr3_nt: TGTGCCAGCAGTCCGAGCCCCGGGACTAGCGGAGACAATGAGCAGTTCTTC

clone_size: .
j_call: TRBJ2-1
v_call: TRBV10-1
d_call: .
cdr3_length: 18
cdr3_aa: CASSDLPAGTLKYNEQFF
cdr3_nt: TGCGCCAGCAGTGACCTCCCGGCTGGGACTCTCAAATACAATGAGCAGTTCTTC

clone_size: .
j_call: TRBJ1-2
v_call: TRBV29-1
d_call: .
cdr3_length: 12
cdr3_aa: CSVGTGNYGYTF
cdr3_nt: TGCAGCGTAGGGACGGGTAACTATGGCTACACCTTC